These T cell receptor beta chains were read from a single sample in a study of blood T cells in healthy people across ages. TCRdb independently ran MiXCR on the 5' RACE reads; one entry per CDR3 protein. The repertoire consists of some 1.8 million distinct CDR3 sequences, with 35% to 50% occurring once and the leading ten covering 23%. Sequencing input: blood. The source is a human donor in good health. Each CDR3 is given with its conserved first and last residue. Each record gives: D gene, V gene, clone size, J gene, CDR3 DNA, CDR3 protein. D genes are given only for firm matches. Some rows mark clone size as missing; the rest say once, few, many or name a class of expanded clone.

D: -; V: TRBV11-2; size: -; J: TRBJ2-7; DNA: TGTGCCAGCAGCTTAGATCCGGACAGTTCCTACGGGCAGTACTTC; CDR3: CASSLDPDSSYGQYF
D: -; V: TRBV7-9; size: -; J: TRBJ2-5; DNA: TGTGCCAGCAGCTTAATCAGGGTCCAAGAGACCCAGTACTTC; CDR3: CASSLIRVQETQYF
D: -; V: TRBV9; size: -; J: TRBJ2-1; DNA: TGTGCCAGCAGCACTAGGACGGACCCAAACAATGAGCAGTTCTTC; CDR3: CASSTRTDPNNEQFF
D: TRBD1; V: TRBV27; size: few; J: TRBJ1-5; DNA: TGTGCCAGCAAATTGGGACAGGGGAACAATCAGCCCCAGCATTTT; CDR3: CASKLGQGNNQPQHF
D: -; V: TRBV4-1; size: -; J: TRBJ2-4; DNA: TGCGCCAGCAGCCAAGGCCGGGGAACCAAAAACATTCAGTACTTC; CDR3: CASSQGRGTKNIQYF
D: -; V: TRBV28; size: -; J: TRBJ2-7; DNA: TGTGCCAGCAGTCCTTCCCCGGGACTGCGGACCTACGAGCAGTACTTC; CDR3: CASSPSPGLRTYEQYF
D: -; V: TRBV12-3/TRBV12-4; size: -; J: TRBJ2-6; DNA: TGTGCCAGCAGTTCTGACGTCTCTGGGGCCAACGTCCCGACTTTC; CDR3: CASSSDVSGANVPTF
D: TRBD1; V: TRBV7-2; size: -; J: TRBJ2-7; DNA: TGTGCCAGCAGCAGGGGGCCTGCCTACGAGCAGTACTTC; CDR3: CASSRGPAYEQYF
D: -; V: TRBV7-8; size: -; J: TRBJ1-1; DNA: TGTGCCAGCAGCCAGCCTAGGGCAGGGTTGAACACTGAAGCTTTCTTT; CDR3: CASSQPRAGLNTEAFF
D: -; V: TRBV11-1; size: few; J: TRBJ1-2; DNA: TGTGCCAGCAGCTTAAGGGTAGACGACTATGGCTACACCTTC; CDR3: CASSLRVDDYGYTF
D: TRBD1; V: TRBV29-1; size: few; J: TRBJ1-2; DNA: TGCAGCGTCGTACAGGGGGCGGGCTATGGCTACACCTTC; CDR3: CSVVQGAGYGYTF
D: -; V: TRBV6-1; size: -; J: TRBJ1-2; DNA: TGTGCCAGCAGTGAAGACCCACAGTCCTATGGCTACACCTTC; CDR3: CASSEDPQSYGYTF
D: -; V: TRBV29-1; size: -; J: TRBJ2-3; DNA: TGCAGCGTTGACGGGAGGGGGCCCTATAGCACAGATACGCAGTATTTT; CDR3: CSVDGRGPYSTDTQYF
D: TRBD1; V: TRBV7-2; size: -; J: TRBJ1-3; DNA: TGTGCCAGCAGCTTAGCGCTGGGACAGGGAAACACCATATATTTT; CDR3: CASSLALGQGNTIYF
D: TRBD2; V: TRBV4-3; size: few; J: TRBJ2-7; DNA: TGCGCCAGCAGCCTAATAGCGGGGGGGTACGAGCAGTACTTC; CDR3: CASSLIAGGYEQYF
D: -; V: TRBV2; size: -; J: TRBJ1-6; DNA: TGTGCCAGCAGCATTAATTCACCCCTCCACTTT; CDR3: CASSINSPLHF
D: TRBD1; V: TRBV5-1; size: -; J: TRBJ2-1; DNA: TGCGCCAGCAGCCGGACTGGACAGGGGATGATCAATGAGCAGTTCTTC; CDR3: CASSRTGQGMINEQFF
D: -; V: TRBV10-3; size: few; J: TRBJ2-3; DNA: TGTGCCATCAGTGAGTCTGCCAGCACAGATACGCAGTATTTT; CDR3: CAISESASTDTQYF
D: -; V: TRBV20-1; size: -; J: TRBJ2-1; DNA: TGCAGTGCTAGAGAAGTCCGACGCTCCTACAATGAGCAGTTCTTC; CDR3: CSAREVRRSYNEQFF
D: TRBD2; V: TRBV2; size: -; J: TRBJ2-7; DNA: TGTGCCAGCAGTGAGTTGCGGGGGACCTACGAGCAGTACTTC; CDR3: CASSELRGTYEQYF
D: -; V: TRBV7-9; size: -; J: TRBJ2-5; DNA: TGTGCCAGCAGCTTAGTGTCAGGATACGAGACCCAGTACTTC; CDR3: CASSLVSGYETQYF
D: TRBD1; V: TRBV6-1; size: -; J: TRBJ2-7; DNA: TGTGCCAGCAGTGTGAAGGGACAGTCTGGCGAGCAGTACTTC; CDR3: CASSVKGQSGEQYF
D: TRBD1; V: TRBV11-3; size: -; J: TRBJ2-5; DNA: TGTGCCAGCAGCTCTACCAGGGGGAGTGGAGAGACCCAGTACTTC; CDR3: CASSSTRGSGETQYF
D: -; V: TRBV28; size: -; J: TRBJ2-7; DNA: TGTGCCAGCAGTACACCGGACAGACCCTGGTCCCTCTCGGAGCAGTACTTC; CDR3: CASSTPDRPWSLSEQYF
D: -; V: TRBV15; size: -; J: TRBJ2-3; DNA: TGTGCCACCAGCAGAGACGAAGGGACTGGGGCGCAGTATTTT; CDR3: CATSRDEGTGAQYF
D: TRBD1; V: TRBV29-1; size: few; J: TRBJ1-5; DNA: TGCAGCGTTGTTGACAGGGGTGGGCAGCCCCAGCATTTT; CDR3: CSVVDRGGQPQHF
D: TRBD2; V: TRBV29-1; size: few; J: TRBJ2-1; DNA: TGCAGCGTTGGACTAGCGGGGGGCTCCTACAATGAGCAGTTCTTC; CDR3: CSVGLAGGSYNEQFF
D: -; V: TRBV11-2; size: -; J: TRBJ2-5; DNA: TGTGCCAGCACCCGGGGAGGTGGGGAGACCCAGTACTTC; CDR3: CASTRGGGETQYF
D: -; V: TRBV28; size: -; J: TRBJ2-3; DNA: TGTGCCGGCAGCCACCTTGGGAACACAGATACGCAGTATTTT; CDR3: CAGSHLGNTDTQYF
D: -; V: TRBV29-1; size: -; J: TRBJ1-5; DNA: TGCAGCGTTGGTGCGGGGGGCGGCAATCAGCCCCAGCATTTT; CDR3: CSVGAGGGNQPQHF
D: -; V: TRBV7-8; size: -; J: TRBJ2-3; DNA: TGTGCCAGCAGCTTAGACAGCCCTGCGCAGTATTTT; CDR3: CASSLDSPAQYF
D: -; V: TRBV6-5; size: few; J: TRBJ2-5; DNA: -; CDR3: CASSSSTGGPQETQYF
D: -; V: TRBV4-2; size: few; J: TRBJ2-5; DNA: TGTGCCAGCAGCCAAGGAAGCGGGCCCAGGGGGAGGGAGACCCAGTACTTC; CDR3: CASSQGSGPRGRETQYF